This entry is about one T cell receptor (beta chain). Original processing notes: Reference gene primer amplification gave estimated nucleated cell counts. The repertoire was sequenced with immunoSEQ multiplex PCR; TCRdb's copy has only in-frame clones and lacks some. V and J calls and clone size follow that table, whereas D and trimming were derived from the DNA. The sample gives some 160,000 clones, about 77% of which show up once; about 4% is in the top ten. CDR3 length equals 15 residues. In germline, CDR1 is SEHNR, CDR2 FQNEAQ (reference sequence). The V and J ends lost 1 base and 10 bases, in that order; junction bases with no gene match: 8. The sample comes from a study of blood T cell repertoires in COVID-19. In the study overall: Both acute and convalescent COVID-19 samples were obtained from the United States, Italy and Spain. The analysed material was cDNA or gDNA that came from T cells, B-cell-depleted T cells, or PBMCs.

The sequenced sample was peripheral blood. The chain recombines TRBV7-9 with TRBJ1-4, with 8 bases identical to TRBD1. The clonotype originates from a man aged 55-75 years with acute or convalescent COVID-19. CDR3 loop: CASSLGGQGEGKLFF. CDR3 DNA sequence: TGTGCCAGCAGCTTAGGAGGACAGGGAGAGGGAAAACTGTTTTTT. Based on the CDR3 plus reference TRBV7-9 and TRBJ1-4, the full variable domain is DTGVSQNPRHKITKRGQNVTFRCDPISEHNRLYWYRQTLGQGPEFLTYFQNEAQLEKSRLLSDRFSAERPKGSFSTLEIQRTEQGDSAMYLCASSLGGQGEGKLFFGSGTQLSVL.